This TCR beta chain stems from a study of blood T cells in healthy people across ages. Regarding the study as a whole: Because donor CMV status was unknown, expanded clonotype changes were possibly confounded.

Each of the donors had approximately 10 milliliters of peripheral blood drawn into EDTA-treated Vacutainer tubes. A J-beta primer mix and a sample-barcoded 5' primer were used in a second PCR of about 6 to 12 cycles. MiXCR, run by TCRdb on the 5' RACE reads, gives a single entry per CDR3 protein. The sample lists about 1.5 million distinct CDR3 sequences; about 42% were seen once. The CDR3 spans 13 residues. J was trimmed by 10 bases and V by 7 bases; bases with no gene match: 4. A word on this clonotype: Its antigen is currently unknown.

The rearrangement links TRBV12-3 or TRBV12-4 to TRBJ1-6, with 10 nucleotides matching TRBD1. Sequencing input: blood. The TCR originated in a woman younger than 30 in good health. The CDR3 spells CASTGQGDSPLHF. CDR3 nucleotides: TGTGCCAGCACCGGACAGGGGGACTCACCCCTCCACTTT.